This T cell receptor beta chain was identified in a study of T cells in localized non-small cell lung cancer. Findings of the study overall: Within adjacent lung there appeared a median approximately 57 of the top 100 tumor clones. Peak T cell clonality was found in uninvolved adjacent lung, exceeding tumor. Because researchers sequenced only one region of the tumor, heterogeneity is still possible. An association was observed between higher blood T cell density and longer overall survival.

In the case of this clone: The antigen is unknown.

J was trimmed by 6 bases and V by 8 bases; bases with no gene match: 15. This CDR3 spans 15 amino acids. From germline, CDR1 is SGHAT and CDR2 FQDESV (reference sequence). Libraries were prepared by immunoSEQ multiplex PCR; TCRdb keeps only in-frame clonotypes and omits some of them. The data show more than 70,000 clones, just under 85% seen once. The sample here was peripheral blood, taken before any cancer treatment. The receptor's source is a man aged 35 to 70 with stage I lung adenocarcinoma. The V and J genes are TRBV11-1 and TRBJ2-7, with 8 bases identical to TRBD2. CDR3 loop: CASASFGGAAVEQYF. Here the CDR3 DNA reads TGTGCCAGCGCATCCTTCGGGGGGGCAGCGGTCGAGCAGTACTTC.